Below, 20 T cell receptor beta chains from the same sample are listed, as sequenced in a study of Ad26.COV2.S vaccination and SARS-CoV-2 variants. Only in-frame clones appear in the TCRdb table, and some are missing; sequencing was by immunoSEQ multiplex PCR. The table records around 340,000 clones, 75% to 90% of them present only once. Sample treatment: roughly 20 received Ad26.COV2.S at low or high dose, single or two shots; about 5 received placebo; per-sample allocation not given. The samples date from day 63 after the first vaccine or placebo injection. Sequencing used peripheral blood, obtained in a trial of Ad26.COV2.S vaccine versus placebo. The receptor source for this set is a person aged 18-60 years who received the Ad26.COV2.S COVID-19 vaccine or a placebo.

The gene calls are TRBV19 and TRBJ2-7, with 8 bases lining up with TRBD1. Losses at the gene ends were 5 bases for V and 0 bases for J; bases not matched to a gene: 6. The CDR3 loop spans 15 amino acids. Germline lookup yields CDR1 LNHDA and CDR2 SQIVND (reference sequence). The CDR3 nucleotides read TGTGCCAGTAGTCCAAGGGACAGGAGCTCCTACGAGCAGTACTTC. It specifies CASSPRDRSSYEQYF. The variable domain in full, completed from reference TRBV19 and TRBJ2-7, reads DGGITQSPKYLFRKEGQNVTLSCEQNLNHDAMYWYRQDPGQGLRLIYYSQIVNDFQKGDIAEGYSVSREKKESFPLTVTSAQKNPTAFYLCASSPRDRSSYEQYFGPGTRLTVT.

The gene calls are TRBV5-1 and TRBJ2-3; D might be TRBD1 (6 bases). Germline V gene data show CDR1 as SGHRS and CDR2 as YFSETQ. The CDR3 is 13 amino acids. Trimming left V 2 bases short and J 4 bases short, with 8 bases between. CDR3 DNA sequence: TGCGCCAGCAGCTTACAGGGACCAGATACGCAGTATTTT. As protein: CASSLQGPDTQYF.

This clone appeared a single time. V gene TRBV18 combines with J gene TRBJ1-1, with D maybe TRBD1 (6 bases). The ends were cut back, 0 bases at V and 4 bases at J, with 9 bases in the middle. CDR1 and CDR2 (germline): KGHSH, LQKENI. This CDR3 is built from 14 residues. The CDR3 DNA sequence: TGTGCCAGCTCACCACCGAAGGGGGTCACTGAAGCTTTCTTT. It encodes CASSPPKGVTEAFF.

The chain's CDR3 is CSATQKTEQFF. Here the CDR3 DNA reads TGCAGTGCTACCCAAAAGACTGAGCAGTTCTTC. This rearrangement joins TRBV20-1 to TRBJ2-1; no definite D call. From germline, CDR1 is DFQATT and CDR2 SNEGSKA (reference sequence). This CDR3 is 11 amino acids long. V lost 4 bases and J lost 9, with 10 bases in between.

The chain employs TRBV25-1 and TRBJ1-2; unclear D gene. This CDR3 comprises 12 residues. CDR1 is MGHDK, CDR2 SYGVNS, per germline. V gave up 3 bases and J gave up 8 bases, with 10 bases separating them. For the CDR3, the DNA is TGTGCCAGCAGTGACATCTTGTCGGGCTACACCTTC. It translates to CASSDILSGYTF.

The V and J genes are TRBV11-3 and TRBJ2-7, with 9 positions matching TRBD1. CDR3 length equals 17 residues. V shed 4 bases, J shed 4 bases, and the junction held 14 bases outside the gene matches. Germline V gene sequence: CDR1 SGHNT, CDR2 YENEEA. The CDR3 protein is CASSSLVCPGQGYEQYF. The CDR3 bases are TGTGCCAGCAGCTCTCTAGTTTGTCCGGGACAGGGATACGAGCAGTACTTC.

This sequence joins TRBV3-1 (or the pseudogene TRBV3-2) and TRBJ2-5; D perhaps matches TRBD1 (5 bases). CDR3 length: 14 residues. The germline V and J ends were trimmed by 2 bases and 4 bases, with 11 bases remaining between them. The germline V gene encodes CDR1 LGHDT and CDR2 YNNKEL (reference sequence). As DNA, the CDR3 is TGTGCCAGCAGCCAAACGCAGGGTGTAGAGACCCAGTACTTC. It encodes CASSQTQGVETQYF.

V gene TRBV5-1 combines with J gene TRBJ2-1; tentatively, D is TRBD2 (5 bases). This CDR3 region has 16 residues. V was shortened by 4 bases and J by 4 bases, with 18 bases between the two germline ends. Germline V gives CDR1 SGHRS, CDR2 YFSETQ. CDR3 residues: CASSLATSGGYNEQFF. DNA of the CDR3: TGCGCCAGCAGCCTGGCTACTAGTGGCGGATACAATGAGCAGTTCTTC.

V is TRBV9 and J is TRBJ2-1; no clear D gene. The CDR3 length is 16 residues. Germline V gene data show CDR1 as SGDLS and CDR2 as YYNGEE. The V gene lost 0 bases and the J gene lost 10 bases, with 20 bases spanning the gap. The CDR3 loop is CASSVAQTLGMGEQFF. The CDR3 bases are TGTGCCAGCAGCGTAGCTCAGACTCTGGGTATGGGAGAGCAGTTCTTC.

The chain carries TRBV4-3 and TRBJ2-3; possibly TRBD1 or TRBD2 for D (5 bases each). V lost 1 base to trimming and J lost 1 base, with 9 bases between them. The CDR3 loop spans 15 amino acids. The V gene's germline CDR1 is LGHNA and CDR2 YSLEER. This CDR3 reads CASSQGDVGTDTQYF. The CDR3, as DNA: TGCGCCAGCAGCCAAGGGGACGTCGGCACAGATACGCAGTATTTT.

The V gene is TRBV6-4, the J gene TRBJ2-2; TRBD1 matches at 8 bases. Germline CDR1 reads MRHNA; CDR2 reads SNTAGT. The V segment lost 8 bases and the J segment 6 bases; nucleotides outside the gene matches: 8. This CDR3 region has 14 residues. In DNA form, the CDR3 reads TGTGCCAGCGCACCGGGACAGGTTCCCGGGGAGCTGTTTTTT. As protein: CASAPGQVPGELFF.

The CDR3 is CASSVGHNINEQFF. The CDR3 DNA follows: TGTGCCAGCAGCGTAGGGCACAATATCAATGAGCAGTTCTTC. The chain recombines TRBV9 with TRBJ2-1, with D unresolved. CDR1 is SGDLS and CDR2 is YYNGEE in the germline V gene. There are 14 residues in the CDR3. V was shortened by 0 bases and J by 6 bases, with 10 bases between the two germline ends.

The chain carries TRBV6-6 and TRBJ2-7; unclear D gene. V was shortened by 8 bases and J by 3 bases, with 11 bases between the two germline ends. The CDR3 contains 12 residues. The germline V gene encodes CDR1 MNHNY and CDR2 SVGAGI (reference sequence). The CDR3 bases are TGTGCCAGCCGTGGGTTCGGCTACGAGCAGTACTTC. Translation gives CASRGFGYEQYF.

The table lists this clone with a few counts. Written as DNA, the CDR3 is TGTGCCTGGCAACGGCTGAACACTGAAGCTTTCTTT. Translated: CAWQRLNTEAFF. The genes are TRBV30 and TRBJ1-1; D is unresolved. The V end was cut by 5 bases, the J end by 0 bases, with 7 bases between. Germline V lookup: CDR1 GTSNPN, CDR2 SVGIG (reference sequence). This CDR3 has 12 amino acids.

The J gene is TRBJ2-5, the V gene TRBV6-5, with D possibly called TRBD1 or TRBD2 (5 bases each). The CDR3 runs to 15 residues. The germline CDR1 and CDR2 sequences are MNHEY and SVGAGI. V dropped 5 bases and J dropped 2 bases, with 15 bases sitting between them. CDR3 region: CASSPTGTPQETQYF. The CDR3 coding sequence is TGTGCCAGCAGTCCGACCGGGACCCCTCAAGAGACCCAGTACTTC.

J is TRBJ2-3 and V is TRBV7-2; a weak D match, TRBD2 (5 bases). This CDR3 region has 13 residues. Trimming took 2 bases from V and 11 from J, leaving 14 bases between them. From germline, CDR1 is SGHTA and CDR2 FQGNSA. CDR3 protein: CASSLTTNQRQYF. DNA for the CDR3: TGTGCCAGCAGCTTAACGACTAATCAGAGGCAGTATTTT.

The CDR3 loop reads CAIRGTNTGELFF. The CDR3, as DNA: TGTGCCATCAGGGGCACTAACACCGGGGAGCTGTTTTTT. This chain joins TRBV10-3 and TRBJ2-2; D gene unclear. This CDR3 has 13 residues. Germline V gives CDR1 ENHRY, CDR2 SYGVKD. The V and J ends lost 6 bases and 2 bases respectively, with 7 bases between them.

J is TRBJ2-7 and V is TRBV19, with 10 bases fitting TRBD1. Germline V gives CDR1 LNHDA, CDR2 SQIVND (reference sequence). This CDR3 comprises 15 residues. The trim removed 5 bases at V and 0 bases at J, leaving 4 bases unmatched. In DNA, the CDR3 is TGTGCCAGTAGTGCCCGGACAGGGGGCTCCTACGAGCAGTACTTC. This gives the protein CASSARTGGSYEQYF.

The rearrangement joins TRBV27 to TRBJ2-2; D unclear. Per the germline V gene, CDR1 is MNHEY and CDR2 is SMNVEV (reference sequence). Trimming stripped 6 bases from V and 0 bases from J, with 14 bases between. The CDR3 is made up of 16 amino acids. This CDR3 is CASSQTQVSNTGELFF. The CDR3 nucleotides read TGTGCCAGCAGCCAAACCCAGGTCTCGAACACCGGGGAGCTGTTTTTT.

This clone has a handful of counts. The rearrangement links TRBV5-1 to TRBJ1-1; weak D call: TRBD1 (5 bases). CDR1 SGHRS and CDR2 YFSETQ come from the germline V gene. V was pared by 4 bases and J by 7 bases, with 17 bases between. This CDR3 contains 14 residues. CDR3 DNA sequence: TGCGCCAGCAGCGGGGACGGTGCCCGGGGTGAAGCTTTCTTT. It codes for CASSGDGARGEAFF.